The clone carrying this T cell receptor beta chain was seen at least ten times. There are 12 residues in the CDR3. Germline assignment: CDR1 SEHNR and CDR2 FQNEAQ (reference sequence). V lost 5 bases and J 6 bases, leaving 9 bases between the germline ends. The data stem from a study of early T cells in non-severe SARS-CoV-2 infection. The overall study: Investigators sequenced bulk RNA drawn from unsorted whole blood, and chains remained unpaired.

Each single cDNA molecule received a unique molecular identifier. TCRdb independently ran MiXCR on the 5' RACE reads; one entry per CDR3 protein. The sample gives tens of thousands of distinct CDR3 sequences, around 4% of which show up once; around a tenth is in the top ten. V is TRBV7-9 and J is TRBJ2-3, with D unclear. The receptor was isolated from an adult who was a healthcare worker with PCR-confirmed SARS-CoV-2 infection or an uninfected control (not recorded which). Sequencing was done on a sample of whole blood. CDR3 sequence: CASSPTPDTQYF. CDR3 DNA sequence: TGTGCCAGCAGCCCCACCCCGGATACGCAGTATTTT.